This T cell receptor (beta chain) was captured by sequencing in a study of blood T cell repertoires in COVID-19. Study context: Acute-phase and convalescent COVID-19 samples originated in the United States, Italy and Spain. PBMCs, B-cell-depleted T cells, or T cells provided the cDNA or gDNA that made up the material.

This CDR3 is 13 amino acids long. V dropped 4 bases and J dropped 5; count of bases not matched to a gene: 3. Germline V gene lookup returns CDR1 MNHNY and CDR2 SVGAGI (reference sequence). Authors' data handling: Amplification of reference gene primers provided the estimated nucleated cell counts. Clones were read by immunoSEQ multiplex PCR, and TCRdb kept only the in-frame ones, dropping some. V and J calls and clone size are as listed in that table; D and trimming were resolved from the DNA. The sample includes around 90,000 clones, around 87% of them seen just once. This clonotype was sampled from a male donor with acute or convalescent COVID-19. This chain links TRBV6-6 with TRBJ1-1, with TRBD1 matching over 8 bases. The sequenced material came from peripheral blood. The CDR3 bases are TGTGCCAGCAGTTTAGACAGGGGTACTGAAGCTTTCTTT. Translating gives CASSLDRGTEAFF.